A selection of T cell receptor beta chains follows, all from one sample in a study of blood T cell repertoires in COVID-19. Generated by immunoSEQ multiplex PCR, the TCRdb table keeps only in-frame clones and is missing some. The table records around 160,000 clones, roughly 90% of them present only once. The sequencing sample was made of PBMCs or T cells enriched from blood (not recorded which). These TCRs come from a woman under 40 with acute COVID-19. The conserved cysteine and the conserved F or W are not part of the CDR3 here. Each record gives: J gene, D gene, V gene, CDR3 protein. The D gene is left open where the match is weak.

>TRBJ2-3|TRBD2|TRBV7-8
ASSRVSGSTDTQY
>TRBJ2-3|-|TRBV2
ASIRTVTDTQY
>TRBJ2-7|TRBD1|TRBV20-1
SASPRTGGPYEQY
>TRBJ2-1|TRBD2|TRBV6-2/TRBV6-3
ASSFVLAAYNEQF
>TRBJ1-2|TRBD1|TRBV7-8
ASSDHPGQGGYT
>TRBJ2-7|TRBD1|TRBV14
ASSHLRTGGFYEQY
>TRBJ1-2|-|TRBV28
ASWRANYGYT
>TRBJ1-3|-|TRBV28
ASSLESGNTIY
>TRBJ1-5|-|TRBV19
ASSIVIEGDQPQH
>TRBJ1-1|-|TRBV29-1
SVVQGSLNTEAF
>TRBJ2-3|TRBD2|TRBV28
ASSFLAGTDTQY
>TRBJ1-2|-|TRBV6-4
ASSGGQIVHGYT
>TRBJ1-1|-|TRBV28
ASSLSNTEAF
>TRBJ2-2|-|TRBV29-1
SVESYGKGNTGELF
>TRBJ2-5|-|TRBV15
ATSTLSGGGEETQY
>TRBJ2-5|-|TRBV9
ASSAQRADGRETQY
>TRBJ1-2|-|TRBV6-2/TRBV6-3
ASSYSISNYGYT
>TRBJ2-7|-|TRBV28
ASGKLDSRDEQY
>TRBJ2-7|TRBD2|TRBV7-9
ASVELAGGPYEQY
>TRBJ1-1|-|TRBV5-8
ASTDSVRQAF
>TRBJ2-3|TRBD2|TRBV13
ASSGRTSANSTDTQY
>TRBJ2-2|-|TRBV7-6
ASSLQALHVTGELF
>TRBJ2-1|-|TRBV18
ASSPPKTSPRSYNEQF
>TRBJ1-2|-|TRBV19
ASSPKQGLVYGYT
>TRBJ2-7|TRBD1|TRBV27
ASSLWDRTDEQY
>TRBJ2-7|TRBD2|TRBV15
ATSSSFLGGLREAYEQY
>TRBJ2-7|-|TRBV29-1
SVEGLGSPYEQY
>TRBJ2-7|TRBD2|TRBV28
ASKTSGAYEQY
>TRBJ1-5|TRBD1|TRBV5-1
ASSLGTGGQPQH
>TRBJ2-7|TRBD1|TRBV4-2
ASSQAGTGSYEQY
>TRBJ1-1|-|TRBV3-1/TRBV3-2
ASSHQGSNTEAF
>TRBJ2-5|-|TRBV18
ASSPNRVGGGTETQY
>TRBJ1-4|-|TRBV2
ASSEAAGNEKLF
>TRBJ2-3|-|TRBV2
ASVGSPWGDTQY
>TRBJ2-6|TRBD1|TRBV7-9
ASSLFGQGAGANVLT
>TRBJ2-1|TRBD2|TRBV10-3
AISESRASGDHNEQF
>TRBJ2-1|TRBD2|TRBV11-3
ASSLVPWGEGDNEQF
>TRBJ1-5|-|TRBV18
ASSPLRVRGQPQH
>TRBJ2-3|-|TRBV5-4
ASSWEGGGTDTQY
>TRBJ2-1|-|TRBV18
ASSPMIQGLSYNEQF
>TRBJ1-4|-|TRBV5-1
ASSASQGLIEKLF
>TRBJ2-7|TRBD2|TRBV5-1
ASSPNPIAGDNEQY
>TRBJ2-1|-|TRBV18
ASSPLMSASGSYNEQF
>TRBJ1-3|-|TRBV3-1/TRBV3-2
ASSQGQHQFSGNTIY
>TRBJ2-3|TRBD2|TRBV10-3
AIRTGGRTDTQY
>TRBJ1-1|TRBD1|TRBV29-1
SDTGVSNTEAF
>TRBJ2-1|TRBD2|TRBV18
ASSDWLAGGSEQF
>TRBJ2-7|TRBD2|TRBV7-9
ASSSSGTKHSYEQY
>TRBJ1-6|TRBD1|TRBV6-6
ASSAPGQGNSPLH